This TCR beta chain was captured by sequencing in a study of blood T cell repertoires in COVID-19. As for the study in general: Acute and convalescent COVID-19 samples came from the United States, Italy and Spain. From T cells, B-cell-depleted T cells, or PBMCs came the material, which was cDNA or gDNA.

Original data processing: Amplification from reference gene primers served as the basis for estimated nucleated cell counts. Libraries were prepared by immunoSEQ multiplex PCR; TCRdb keeps only in-frame clonotypes and omits some of them. V and J calls and clone size are as listed in that table; D and trimming were resolved from the DNA. The sample has approximately 30,000 clones, about 85% seen once; the top ten hold around half. The germline V gene encodes CDR1 LNHDA and CDR2 SQIVND (reference sequence). The ends lost 5 bases at V and 0 bases at J; junction bases unmatched: 13. The CDR3 contains 18 residues.

Source material: peripheral blood. V gene TRBV19 combines with J gene TRBJ2-1; 7 bases align to TRBD2. The origin of this receptor is a middle-aged man with active or convalescent COVID-19. The CDR3 sequence: CASSFSGTTRSSYNEQFF. CDR3 nucleotide sequence: TGTGCCAGTAGTTTCTCCGGGACTACAAGGAGCTCCTACAATGAGCAGTTCTTC.